This is a list of T cell receptor beta chains from one sample in a study of immune evolution from preneoplasia to lung adenocarcinoma. Assay used: immunoSEQ multiplex PCR; TCRdb lists only in-frame clones, some missing. The repertoire includes some 9,400 clones, approximately 75% of them detected once, and about 2.9% sits in the top ten. Sequencing input: FFPE lung adenocarcinoma in situ tissue. The receptors were sampled from a person aged 70 to 79 with lung adenocarcinoma. The CDR3 runs from the conserved cysteine through the conserved F or W. The order of the fields is D gene, CDR3 length, J gene, clone size, V gene, CDR3 protein, CDR3 DNA. A D gene is named only where the DNA matches it firmly. For some rows the clone size is stated as once, few or many, or as a class when expanded; others skip it.

NA	15	TRBJ1-1	NA	TRBV5-6	CASSLVGGDRVEAFF	TGTGCCAGCAGCTTGGTCGGGGGAGATAGGGTTGAAGCTTTCTTT
TRBD1	15	TRBJ1-1	NA	TRBV10-3	CAIRRTGASDTEAFF	TGTGCCATCAGACGGACAGGGGCGTCGGACACTGAAGCTTTCTTT
TRBD1	20	TRBJ2-1	NA	TRBV15	CATSRDSGQGARRHYNEQFF	TGTGCCACCAGCAGAGATTCGGGACAGGGGGCTCGGAGGCACTACAATGAGCAGTTCTTC
NA	15	TRBJ2-5	NA	TRBV5-1	CASSLHAGMEETQYF	TGCGCCAGCAGCTTGCACGCAGGGATGGAAGAGACCCAGTACTTC
NA	14	TRBJ1-2	NA	TRBV28	CASSSQTLPYGYTF	TGTGCCAGCAGTTCCCAGACACTACCTTATGGCTACACCTTC
TRBD1	15	TRBJ2-5	NA	TRBV11-3	CASSPGTGVGETQYF	TGTGCCAGCAGCCCCGGGACAGGGGTTGGCGAGACCCAGTACTTC
NA	15	TRBJ2-7	NA	TRBV4-2	CASSQEYLLYYEQYF	TGTGCCAGCAGCCAAGAATACCTACTTTACTACGAGCAGTACTTC
NA	14	TRBJ2-7	NA	TRBV2	CASSLMQRGGEQYF	TGTGCCAGCAGTCTCATGCAAAGGGGTGGTGAGCAGTACTTC
NA	15	TRBJ2-7	NA	TRBV4-1	CASSQAPDSLYEQYF	TGCGCCAGCAGCCAAGCTCCCGACAGCCTTTACGAGCAGTACTTC
NA	15	TRBJ2-1	NA	TRBV19	CASNPDTVSNNEQFF	TGTGCCAGTAATCCAGACACTGTATCGAACAATGAGCAGTTCTTC
NA	15	TRBJ1-1	few	TRBV28	CASRSPSGADTEAFF	TGTGCCAGCAGGTCTCCATCGGGGGCAGACACTGAAGCTTTCTTT
TRBD1	15	TRBJ1-5	NA	TRBV4-1	CASSQEDRGPSAQHF	TGCGCCAGCAGCCAAGAGGACAGGGGTCCCTCAGCCCAGCATTTT
NA	15	TRBJ1-2	NA	TRBV15	CATSRDLGGNRKYTF	TGTGCCACCAGCAGAGATCTGGGGGGTAACAGGAAATACACCTTC
TRBD2	18	TRBJ2-2	once	TRBV19	CASSRVAGAMSNTGELFF	TGTGCCAGTAGTAGGGTAGCGGGAGCAATGTCGAACACCGGGGAGCTGTTTTTT
NA	15	TRBJ2-7	NA	TRBV28	CASRHSFSDTYEQYF	TGTGCCAGCAGGCACAGCTTCTCTGACACCTACGAGCAGTACTTC
NA	13	TRBJ2-7	NA	TRBV7-2	CASSLGSLYEQYF	TGTGCCAGCAGCTTAGGTTCGTTATACGAGCAGTACTTC
TRBD1	14	TRBJ2-7	NA	TRBV6-6	CASQSQGATDEQYF	TGTGCCAGCCAGTCCCAGGGGGCGACCGACGAGCAGTACTTC
TRBD2	15	TRBJ2-1	NA	TRBV7-9	CASSPGLAGFNEQFF	TGTGCCAGCAGCCCCGGACTAGCGGGATTCAATGAGCAGTTCTTC
NA	17	TRBJ2-3	NA	TRBV28	CASRPPIWGKGPDTQYF	TGTGCCAGCAGACCACCTATTTGGGGAAAAGGGCCAGATACGCAGTATTTT
NA	13	TRBJ2-7	NA	TRBV6-5	CASSDSRSTEQYF	TGTGCCAGCAGTGACTCGCGGTCGACCGAGCAGTACTTC
NA	14	TRBJ2-7	NA	TRBV2	CASSERGVSYEQYF	TGTGCCAGCAGTGAACGGGGTGTCTCCTACGAGCAGTACTTC
TRBD2	17	TRBJ2-7	NA	TRBV2	CASSEEGLAGGSYEQYF	TGTGCCAGCAGTGAAGAGGGACTAGCGGGAGGCTCCTACGAGCAGTACTTC
NA	14	TRBJ2-5	NA	TRBV11-2	CASSLTLRTETQYF	TGTGCCAGCAGCCTGACTTTACGGACCGAGACCCAGTACTTC
NA	13	TRBJ2-7	NA	TRBV6-6	CASSLNGAYEQYF	TGTGCCAGCAGTTTAAACGGGGCCTACGAGCAGTACTTC
NA	16	TRBJ1-4	NA	TRBV7-2	CASSSGLQGQNEKLFF	TGTGCCAGCAGCTCGGGACTCCAGGGGCAGAATGAAAAACTGTTTTTT
TRBD2	16	TRBJ2-1	NA	TRBV11-3	CASSLGSGGAGNEQFF	TGTGCCAGCAGCTTAGGTAGCGGGGGGGCCGGTAATGAGCAGTTCTTC